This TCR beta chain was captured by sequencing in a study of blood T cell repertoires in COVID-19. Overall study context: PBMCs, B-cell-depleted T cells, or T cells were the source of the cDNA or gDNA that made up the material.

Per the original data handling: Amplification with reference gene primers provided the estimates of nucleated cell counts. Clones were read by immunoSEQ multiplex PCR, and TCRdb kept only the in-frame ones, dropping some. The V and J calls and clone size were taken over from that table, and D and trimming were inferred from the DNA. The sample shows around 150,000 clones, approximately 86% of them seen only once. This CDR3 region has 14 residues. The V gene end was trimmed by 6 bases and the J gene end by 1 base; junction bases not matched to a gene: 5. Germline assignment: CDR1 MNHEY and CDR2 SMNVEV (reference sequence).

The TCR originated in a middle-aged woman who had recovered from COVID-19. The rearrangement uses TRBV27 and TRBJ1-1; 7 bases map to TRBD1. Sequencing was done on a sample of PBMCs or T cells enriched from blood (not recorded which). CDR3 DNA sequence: TGTGCCAGCAGGAGAGACAGGGAGAACACTGAAGCTTTCTTT. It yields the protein CASRRDRENTEAFF.